The 29 T cell receptor beta chains below come from one sample, sequenced in a study of shared clonotypes between healthy human individuals. Sequencing was performed with immunoSEQ multiplex PCR; in TCRdb, only in-frame clones are kept and a portion is missing. The repertoire holds 1.4 million or so clones, with just under 99% as singletons. Input material: naive CD4+ T cells sorted from blood. Subset specified: CD45RA+ positively selected. The receptors shown here come from a man younger than 45 in good health.

This chain uses TRBV28 with TRBJ2-5, with D possibly TRBD1 on 5 matching bases. The CDR3 totals 13 residues. Germline CDR1 is MDHEN and CDR2 is SYDVKM. The V end was cut by 3 bases, the J end by 7 bases, with 12 bases between. CDR3 sequence: CASSFYRPGTQYF. The DNA of the CDR3 is TGTGCCAGCAGTTTCTACAGGCCTGGGACCCAGTACTTC. Full variable domain (remainder filled in from reference TRBV28 and TRBJ2-5): DVKVTQSSRYLVKRTGEKVFLECVQDMDHENMFWYRQDPGLGLRLIYFSYDVKMKEKGDIPEGYSVSREKKERFSLILESASTNQTSMYLCASSFYRPGTQYFGPGTRLLVL.

The chain is built from TRBV19 and TRBJ1-4, with D possibly being TRBD1 (5 bases). This CDR3 has 16 residues. Trimming took off 2 bases at V and 3 bases at J, with 13 bases between the two ends. Per the germline V gene, CDR1 is LNHDA and CDR2 is SQIVND (reference sequence). CDR3 in DNA: TGTGCCAGTAGTATACACCAGGGACGATCTAATGAAAAACTGTTTTTT. Residues: CASSIHQGRSNEKLFF. Drawing the rest from reference TRBV19 and TRBJ1-4, the complete variable domain is DGGITQSPKYLFRKEGQNVTLSCEQNLNHDAMYWYRQDPGQGLRLIYYSQIVNDFQKGDIAEGYSVSREKKESFPLTVTSAQKNPTAFYLCASSIHQGRSNEKLFFGSGTQLSVL.

J is TRBJ2-7 and V is TRBV6-5, with D perhaps TRBD1 or TRBD2 (5 bases each). Trimming removed 6 bases at V and 0 bases at J, with 15 bases between. CDR3 length: 15 amino acids. CDR1 and CDR2 from the germline V gene are MNHEY and SVGAGI. The CDR3, as DNA: TGTGCCAGCAGACGTACCGGGACCTCCTCCTACGAGCAGTACTTC. Its translation is CASRRTGTSSYEQYF.

This clone was recorded only once. This CDR3 reads CSARPRSNYEQFF. The CDR3 DNA reads as TGCAGCGCCAGGCCGAGGAGCAATTATGAGCAGTTCTTC. This sequence joins TRBV29-1 and TRBJ2-1; D gene ambiguous. The V end lost 7 bases, the J end lost 8 bases, and 18 bases lay between the germline ends. In germline, CDR1 is SQVTM, CDR2 ANQGSEA. The CDR3 runs to 13 residues.

The rearrangement joins TRBV7-9 to TRBJ1-1; maybe TRBD1 (5 bases). The germline gives CDR1 SEHNR, CDR2 FQNEAQ (reference sequence). The V end lost 7 bases, the J end lost 3 bases, and 15 bases lay between the germline ends. This CDR3 comprises 14 residues. Here the CDR3 reads CASKGRPGDTEAFF. The CDR3 DNA follows: TGTGCCAGCAAGGGACGCCCGGGGGACACTGAAGCTTTCTTT.

This rearrangement joins TRBV7-9 to TRBJ2-6; TRBD1 aligns across 12 bases. Trimming removed 6 bases from V and 4 bases from J; junction bases left unmatched: 10. The germline V gene encodes CDR1 SEHNR and CDR2 FQNEAQ (reference sequence). The CDR3 consists of 18 residues. The CDR3 DNA is TGTGCCAGCAGATTTCCGGGACAGGGGGCATCAGGGGCCAACGTCCTGACTTTC. Amino acids: CASRFPGQGASGANVLTF.

V is TRBV6-6 and J is TRBJ2-7, with 7 bases that match TRBD1. The CDR3 covers 15 residues. The V gene's germline CDR1 is MNHNY and CDR2 SVGAGI (reference sequence). J was trimmed by 2 bases and V by 6 bases; bases with no gene match: 10. The CDR3 coding sequence is TGTGCCAGCAGATCGACAGGGTTGGTCCCCTACGAGCAGTACTTC. This encodes CASRSTGLVPYEQYF.

This clone was observed a single time. The chain employs TRBV4-1 and TRBJ1-2; tentative D call: TRBD1 (6 bases). The CDR3 is 16 residues long. Trimming removed 3 bases at V and 7 bases at J, with 21 bases between. Germline lookup yields CDR1 MGHRA and CDR2 YSYEKL. CDR3 loop: CASSHAGGQTLFGYTF. CDR3 nucleotide sequence: TGCGCCAGCAGCCACGCCGGAGGACAGACCCTTTTTGGCTACACCTTC.

The rearrangement links TRBV7-7 to TRBJ1-1; perhaps TRBD1 as D (5 bases). This CDR3 has 15 residues. V lost 3 bases and J 7 bases, leaving 18 bases between the germline ends. Germline V lookup: CDR1 SSHAT, CDR2 FNYEAQ (reference sequence). The CDR3: CASSFAGGPTYEAFF. CDR3 DNA: TGTGCCAGCAGCTTCGCTGGGGGACCAACTTATGAAGCTTTCTTT.

The chain has TRBV28 and TRBJ2-7; 9 bases are shared with TRBD1. The CDR3 consists of 15 residues. J lost 1 base, V lost 4 bases, and 5 bases had no gene match. Looked up from germline, CDR1 is MDHEN and CDR2 is SYDVKM. Here the CDR3 DNA reads TGTGCCAGCAGTTCTTCCGGGACAGGGTCCTACGAGCAGTACTTC. This translates into CASSSSGTGSYEQYF.

This clone was recorded only once. This chain joins TRBV28 and TRBJ2-7, with D hard to call. Germline loops: CDR1 MDHEN, CDR2 SYDVKM. The CDR3 totals 14 residues. V dropped 4 bases and J dropped 5 bases, with 15 bases sitting between them. CDR3 amino acids: CASSSYKTQDEQYF. CDR3 bases: TGTGCCAGCAGTTCCTACAAGACTCAGGACGAGCAGTACTTC. The full variable domain, rest sourced from reference TRBV28 and TRBJ2-7, is DVKVTQSSRYLVKRTGEKVFLECVQDMDHENMFWYRQDPGLGLRLIYFSYDVKMKEKGDIPEGYSVSREKKERFSLILESASTNQTSMYLCASSSYKTQDEQYFGPGTRLTVT.

As regards this clone: Other DNA sequences within the sample encode an identical CDR3. The chain employs TRBV19 and TRBJ2-7; D not certain. The CDR3 spans 11 residues. Germline lookup yields CDR1 LNHDA and CDR2 SQIVND (reference sequence). Deletions cut 6 bases from V and 0 bases from J, with 3 bases between. The CDR3 protein is CASSNSYEQYF. As DNA, the CDR3 is TGTGCCAGTAGCAACTCCTACGAGCAGTACTTC.

This chain uses TRBV9 with TRBJ2-7; 9 positions match TRBD2. The CDR3 extends over 17 amino acids. Trimming cost V 3 bases and J 4 bases; bases outside gene matches: 14. Per the germline V gene, CDR1 is SGDLS and CDR2 is YYNGEE. CDR3 in DNA: TGTGCCAGCAGCGCCAGGGTGGGGACTAGCAGTGTATACGAGCAGTACTTC. This translates into CASSARVGTSSVYEQYF.

This clone was observed a single time. The rearrangement links TRBV11-2 to TRBJ2-7, with 8 bases aligning to TRBD1. J lost 3 bases, V lost 1 base, and 5 bases had no gene match. The length of the CDR3 is 15 residues. Germline assignment: CDR1 SGHAT and CDR2 FQNNGV. The CDR3 loop is CASSLVTGGNYEQYF. In DNA, the CDR3 is TGTGCCAGCAGCTTAGTAACAGGGGGAAACTACGAGCAGTACTTC.

The chain joins TRBV7-2 to TRBJ1-5; TRBD1 matches 7 bases. Losses at the gene ends were 5 bases for V and 3 bases for J; bases not matched to a gene: 4. This CDR3 contains 14 residues. Germline CDR1 and CDR2: SGHTA and FQGNSA. The CDR3 protein is CASSEQGPNQPQHF. The CDR3 DNA sequence: TGTGCCAGCAGCGAACAGGGGCCCAATCAGCCCCAGCATTTT.

This clone is a singleton in its sample. This chain links TRBV7-2 with TRBJ2-3, with D possibly matching TRBD2 (5 bases). This CDR3 contains 14 residues. The V and J ends lost 5 bases and 0 bases respectively, with 9 bases between them. Germline assignment: CDR1 SGHTA and CDR2 FQGNSA. The CDR3 is CASSGPGSTDTQYF. In nucleotides, the CDR3 is TGTGCCAGCAGCGGTCCGGGGAGCACAGATACGCAGTATTTT. The full variable domain, rest sourced from reference TRBV7-2 and TRBJ2-3, is GAGVSQSPSNKVTEKGKDVELRCDPISGHTALYWYRQSLGQGLEFLIYFQGNSAPDKSGLPSDRFSAERTGGSVSTLTIQRTQQEDSAVYLCASSGPGSTDTQYFGPGTRLTVL.

The V and J genes are TRBV5-1 and TRBJ2-2; tentatively, D is TRBD1 (5 bases). Germline assignment: CDR1 SGHRS and CDR2 YFSETQ. With 4 bases removed from V and 3 bases from J, the gap between germline ends came to 16 bases. This CDR3 is 16 amino acids long. The CDR3 region is CASSPWGRRYTGELFF. DNA for the CDR3: TGCGCCAGCAGCCCATGGGGCAGGAGATACACCGGGGAGCTGTTTTTT.

The CDR3 spells CASSLEVLDGYTF. The DNA of the CDR3 is TGTGCCAGCAGCTTAGAAGTCCTTGATGGCTACACCTTC. The chain has TRBV11-2 and TRBJ1-2; D is unclear. This CDR3 region has 13 residues. Trimming pared 0 bases from V and 6 bases from J, leaving 8 bases between. Germline V gives CDR1 SGHAT, CDR2 FQNNGV.

This chain uses TRBV7-2 with TRBJ2-1, with TRBD2 as a possible D gene (5 bases). The CDR3 covers 15 residues. Germline CDR1 is SGHTA and CDR2 is FQGNSA. V shed 4 bases and J shed 6 bases, with 16 bases lying between them. The DNA of the CDR3 is TGTGCCAGCAGCTATCGACCCTCCGGAGGCAATGAGCAGTTCTTC. Amino acids: CASSYRPSGGNEQFF.

The chain combines TRBV11-2 with TRBJ2-7; D unclear. The CDR3 consists of 15 residues. Germline V gives CDR1 SGHAT, CDR2 FQNNGV. Trimming stripped 0 bases from V and 7 bases from J, with 16 bases between. CDR3 sequence reads: CASSLDPARSGEQYF. The CDR3 bases are TGTGCCAGCAGCTTAGATCCGGCACGAAGTGGGGAGCAGTACTTC.

The chain links TRBV9 to TRBJ2-5, with D tentatively TRBD2 (6 bases). This CDR3 spans 16 amino acids. V shed 0 bases and J shed 4 bases, with 16 bases lying between them. CDR1 is SGDLS, CDR2 YYNGEE, per germline. The CDR3 DNA sequence: TGTGCCAGCAGCGTAGCTTTCAGGGACTGGGGAGAGACCCAGTACTTC. It translates to CASSVAFRDWGETQYF.

This sequence joins TRBV7-9 and TRBJ2-2; a possible D gene is TRBD2 (5 bases). Germline V gene sequence: CDR1 SEHNR, CDR2 FQNEAQ (reference sequence). The V gene lost 3 bases and the J gene lost 4 bases, with 12 bases spanning the gap. The CDR3 contains 15 residues. CDR3 DNA sequence: TGTGCCAGCAGCTTTGTGGGAGCACTCACCGGGGAGCTGTTTTTT. Translating gives CASSFVGALTGELFF.

In regard to this clone: Different DNA sequences within this sample yield the same CDR3. The chain combines TRBV5-1 with TRBJ2-7; TRBD1 or TRBD2 may be the D gene (5 bases each). CDR3 length: 14 amino acids. Germline CDR1 SGHRS, CDR2 YFSETQ. V gave up 0 bases and J gave up 2 bases, with 9 bases separating them. The CDR3 reads CASSLEGTPYEQYF. CDR3 in DNA: TGCGCCAGCAGCTTGGAGGGGACCCCCTACGAGCAGTACTTC. The full variable domain, in which reference TRBV5-1 and TRBJ2-7 provide the parts outside the CDR3, is KAGVTQTPRYLIKTRGQQVTLSCSPISGHRSVSWYQQTPGQGLQFLFEYFSETQRNKGNFPGRFSGRQFSNSRSEMNVSTLELGDSALYLCASSLEGTPYEQYFGPGTRLTVT.

This chain connects TRBV6-4 to TRBJ2-2; 10 positions match TRBD2. Germline V gives CDR1 MRHNA, CDR2 SNTAGT. The CDR3 extends over 16 amino acids. V trimming: 4 bases; J trimming: 0 bases; junction bases outside the gene matches: 2. The CDR3: CASSATSGANTGELFF. In DNA form, the CDR3 reads TGTGCCAGCAGTGCCACTAGCGGGGCGAACACCGGGGAGCTGTTTTTT.

The genes are TRBV28 and TRBJ2-2; D is uncertain. Germline loops: CDR1 MDHEN, CDR2 SYDVKM. Trimming left V 3 bases short and J 2 bases short, with 10 bases between. This CDR3 spans 15 amino acids. The CDR3 spells CASSFFRVNTGELFF. In DNA, the CDR3 is TGTGCCAGCAGTTTTTTTAGGGTAAACACCGGGGAGCTGTTTTTT.

CDR3 region: CASSLAAGTGYNEQFF. The DNA for the CDR3 is TGTGCCAGCAGCTTGGCCGCCGGGACAGGGTACAATGAGCAGTTCTTC. The chain employs TRBV5-4 and TRBJ2-1; 9 bases align to TRBD1. The germline gives CDR1 SGHNT, CDR2 YYREEE (reference sequence). The CDR3 has 16 residues. The J segment lost 4 bases and the V segment lost 0 bases, leaving 5 bases of the junction unmatched.

About this clone: Other DNA variants within this sample encode the same CDR3. The V and J genes are TRBV5-1 and TRBJ2-1, with D maybe TRBD1 (6 bases). V lost 0 bases and J 6 bases, leaving 10 bases between the germline ends. CDR1 SGHRS and CDR2 YFSETQ come from the germline V gene. This CDR3 comprises 14 residues. For the CDR3, the DNA is TGCGCCAGCAGCTTGGTGGGGGCGGGCAATGAGCAGTTCTTC. Protein product: CASSLVGAGNEQFF.

This chain links TRBV2 with TRBJ1-4, with D perhaps matching TRBD1 (6 bases). The V end lost 6 bases, the J end lost 5 bases, and 13 bases lay between the germline ends. The CDR3 consists of 14 residues. Germline CDR1 SNHLY, CDR2 FYNNEI. CDR3: CASSKQGANEKLFF. Here the CDR3 DNA reads TGTGCCAGCAGCAAACAGGGTGCAAATGAAAAACTGTTTTTT.

The gene calls are TRBV11-2 and TRBJ2-1; TRBD2 matches 11 bases. The V segment lost 5 bases and the J segment 2 bases; nucleotides outside the gene matches: 11. The germline V gene has CDR1 SGHAT and CDR2 FQNNGV. The CDR3 is 18 residues long. The CDR3 coding sequence is TGTGCCAGCAGCACGCAAGAATTAGCGGGAGGGCCCTACAATGAGCAGTTCTTC. This codes for CASSTQELAGGPYNEQFF. Full variable domain (missing parts from reference TRBV11-2 and TRBJ2-1): EAGVAQSPRYKIIEKRQSVAFWCNPISGHATLYWYQQILGQGPKLLIQFQNNGVVDDSQLPKDRFSAERLKGVDSTLKIQPAKLEDSAVYLCASSTQELAGGPYNEQFFGPGTRLTVL.